The next 29 T cell receptor beta chains were all read from a single sample in a study of human T cells and chemical hapten exposure. TCRdb re-derived calls from the 5' RACE reads in MiXCR, one entry per CDR3 protein. There are approximately 80,000 distinct CDR3 sequences in the sample; approximately 15% occur only once, and about 6.8% lies in the top ten. Unseparated into fractions, whole blood served as the source from which total RNA was extracted. These receptors were taken from a female donor in good health.

The chain combines TRBV6-1 with TRBJ2-1; 12 positions match TRBD2. This CDR3 contains 17 residues. V lost 0 bases, J lost 8 bases, and 8 bases stayed unmatched. Germline-derived CDR1 and CDR2 are MNHNS and SASEGT. For the CDR3, the DNA is TGTGCCAGCAGTGAAGCGCTTCGACTAGCGGGAGTGGATGAGCAGTTCTTC. Its translation is CASSEALRLAGVDEQFF.

This clonotype was observed a few times. The V gene is TRBV11-1, the J gene TRBJ1-4; 7 positions match TRBD1. V shed 1 base, J shed 5 bases, and the junction held 7 bases outside the gene matches. There are 16 residues in the CDR3. Germline CDR1 SGHAT, CDR2 FQDESV (reference sequence). This CDR3 is CASSLGVGQKNEKLFF. In nucleotides, the CDR3 is TGTGCCAGCAGCTTAGGGGTGGGACAGAAGAATGAAAAACTGTTTTTT.

This clonotype was counted between two and nine times. V usage is TRBV3-1 and J usage is TRBJ2-7; D is perhaps TRBD1 (6 bases). V was clipped by 4 bases and J by 0 bases, with 13 bases between them. This CDR3 is 15 amino acids long. The germline CDR1 and CDR2 sequences are LGHDT and YNNKEL (reference sequence). The CDR3 here is CASSPQGVSSYEQYF. The CDR3 DNA reads TGTGCCAGCAGCCCACAGGGAGTTAGCTCCTACGAGCAGTACTTC.

The chain couples TRBV11-2 to TRBJ2-5; D unclear. The CDR3 is 14 amino acids. Germline CDR1 and CDR2: SGHAT and FQNNGV. Between the trimmed V and J ends, which lost 5 bases and 2 bases, there was a span of 12 bases. CDR3 DNA: TGTGCCAGCAGCCCCCAGCGTCTACAAGAGACCCAGTACTTC. It translates to CASSPQRLQETQYF.

This clonotype was seen only a few times. CDR3 residues: CASSSLAGGYEQYF. CDR3 nucleotides: TGTGCCAGCAGCTCCCTAGCGGGAGGGTACGAGCAGTACTTC. The J gene is TRBJ2-7, the V gene TRBV7-2, with TRBD2 matching over 12 bases. The CDR3 totals 14 residues. The V segment lost 4 bases and the J segment 4 bases; nucleotides outside the gene matches: 2. Germline values: CDR1 SGHTA, CDR2 FQGNSA.

The chain carries TRBV6-2 or TRBV6-3 and TRBJ2-5; 10 nucleotides agree with TRBD2. The CDR3 consists of 14 residues. CDR1 is MNHEY and CDR2 is SVGEGT in the germline V gene. After removal of 7 bases from V and 4 bases from J, the junction contained 6 bases not matched to a gene. The CDR3 reads CASIQAGGRETQYF. The DNA for the CDR3 is TGTGCCAGCATCCAAGCGGGGGGGCGAGAGACCCAGTACTTC.

This sequence joins TRBV24-1 and TRBJ1-5, with D possibly matching TRBD1 (6 bases). The CDR3 has 16 amino acids. V was trimmed by 3 bases and J by 4 bases, leaving 15 bases between them. Looked up from germline, CDR1 is KGHDR and CDR2 is SFDVKD. CDR3 sequence (DNA): TGTGCCACCAGTGATGCCGCGGGGGCGGTAAATCAGCCCCAGCATTTT. This gives the protein CATSDAAGAVNQPQHF.

In its sample, this clonotype is medium-sized. This rearrangement joins TRBV7-2 to TRBJ1-1, with a tentative D call TRBD1 (6 bases). The CDR3 extends over 14 amino acids. Trimming removed 5 bases at V and 6 bases at J, with 16 bases between. Per germline, CDR1 SGHTA and CDR2 FQGNSA. CDR3 nucleotide sequence: TGTGCCAGCAGCGTGGGAGGACAGAGCGCTGAAGCTTTCTTT. Its translation: CASSVGGQSAEAFF. The full variable domain, completed using reference TRBV7-2 and TRBJ1-1, is GAGVSQSPSNKVTEKGKDVELRCDPISGHTALYWYRQSLGQGLEFLIYFQGNSAPDKSGLPSDRFSAERTGGSVSTLTIQRTQQEDSAVYLCASSVGGQSAEAFFGQGTRLTVV.

This clonotype occurred a few times. The chain couples TRBV7-9 to TRBJ2-6, with unresolved D. V lost 5 bases and J lost 4, with 12 bases in between. Germline V CDR1 and CDR2: SEHNR, FQNEAQ (reference sequence). There are 15 residues in the CDR3. The CDR3: CASSPQAVGANVLTF. The CDR3 region has the DNA TGTGCCAGCAGCCCCCAGGCTGTGGGGGCCAACGTCCTGACTTTC.

The chain uses TRBV2 and TRBJ1-6; D gene ambiguous. This CDR3 has 13 residues. V lost 8 bases and J lost 10, with 15 bases in between. CDR1 SNHLY and CDR2 FYNNEI come from the germline V gene. The CDR3 coding sequence is TGTGCCAGCCGGCTGGAGGACCTCTCACCCCTCCACTTT. Residues: CASRLEDLSPLHF.

The table lists this clonotype with a few counts. The V call is TRBV5-1, the J call TRBJ2-5, with 8 nucleotides matching TRBD1. J gave up 4 bases and V 0 bases, and 5 bases lay outside the gene matches. Germline V gives CDR1 SGHRS, CDR2 YFSETQ. The CDR3 loop spans 15 amino acids. CDR3 in DNA: TGCGCCAGCAGCTTGGCGGACAGGGTACGAGAGACCCAGTACTTC. Its protein product is CASSLADRVRETQYF.

This clonotype was found a few times. The chain has TRBV5-5 and TRBJ1-1, with D possibly being TRBD1 (5 bases). V was trimmed by 4 bases and J by 3 bases, leaving 19 bases between them. This CDR3 region has 16 residues. Germline V gives CDR1 SGHKS, CDR2 YYEKEE (reference sequence). The CDR3 nucleotides are TGTGCCAGCAGCGGAACTTCAGGGAGTTTGGACACTGAAGCTTTCTTT. It is translated as CASSGTSGSLDTEAFF.

In this sample, this clonotype turned up a few times. The V call is TRBV6-1, the J call TRBJ1-3; 11 bases map to TRBD1. The CDR3 spans 16 residues. The trim removed 5 bases at V and 2 bases at J, leaving 5 bases unmatched. Germline CDR1 reads MNHNS; CDR2 reads SASEGT. As DNA, the CDR3 is TGTGCCAGCAGTTCTCCGGACAGGGGGCCTGGAAACACCATATATTTT. This sequence encodes CASSSPDRGPGNTIYF.

The rearrangement uses TRBV6-6 and TRBJ1-3; no firm D call. The CDR3 has 15 amino acids. Looked up from germline, CDR1 is MNHNY and CDR2 is SVGAGI (reference sequence). The V gene lost 5 bases and the J gene lost 0 bases, with 11 bases spanning the gap. The CDR3 protein is CASSTFGGSGNTIYF. CDR3 nucleotides: TGTGCCAGCAGTACATTCGGAGGCTCTGGAAACACCATATATTTT.

This clonotype was observed a handful of times. The rearrangement joins TRBV5-4 to TRBJ2-1, with D hard to call. This CDR3 spans 12 amino acids. V dropped 4 bases and J dropped 6 bases, with 8 bases sitting between them. The germline V gene has CDR1 SGHNT and CDR2 YYREEE (reference sequence). CDR3 region: CASSRDINEQFF. DNA of the CDR3: TGTGCCAGCAGCCGTGATATCAATGAGCAGTTCTTC.

The rearrangement uses TRBV11-3 and TRBJ2-7; D uncertain. The CDR3 sequence is 12 residues long. Per germline, CDR1 SGHNT and CDR2 YENEEA. The V end lost 6 bases, the J end lost 2 bases, and 8 bases lay between the germline ends. CDR3 bases: TGTGCCAGCAGTAGCTCCCCCTACGAGCAGTACTTC. The encoded protein is CASSSSPYEQYF.

The genes are TRBV5-4 and TRBJ1-2, with D unresolved. The germline gives CDR1 SGHNT, CDR2 YYREEE (reference sequence). The CDR3 covers 14 residues. V shed 2 bases and J shed 5 bases, with 13 bases lying between them. The DNA for the CDR3 is TGTGCCAGCAGCTTAAGAGGGAACCAATATGGCTACACCTTC. It encodes CASSLRGNQYGYTF. The complete variable domain, with remaining parts taken from reference TRBV5-4 and TRBJ1-2, reads ETGVTQSPTHLIKTRGQQVTLRCSSQSGHNTVSWYQQALGQGPQFIFQYYREEENGRGNFPPRFSGLQFPNYSSELNVNALELDDSALYLCASSLRGNQYGYTFGSGTRLTVV.

This clonotype has a handful of counts. The chain joins TRBV6-2 or TRBV6-3 to TRBJ2-1; 8 nucleotides agree with TRBD2. CDR1 and CDR2 (germline): MNHEY, SVGEGT. The CDR3 spans 15 residues. After removal of 3 bases from V and 7 bases from J, the junction contained 8 bases not matched to a gene. CDR3 coding DNA: TGTGCCAGCAGTTATCTCTACGGGAGGGGGAATGAGCAGTTCTTC. Residues: CASSYLYGRGNEQFF.

The chain carries TRBV27 and TRBJ2-2; possible D gene TRBD1, 6 bases. V lost 5 bases to trimming and J lost 4 bases, with 14 bases between them. CDR1 MNHEY and CDR2 SMNVEV come from the germline V gene (reference sequence). CDR3 length: 15 residues. CDR3 DNA: TGTGCCAGCAGTGTTGACAGGCCGCGCACCGGGGAGCTGTTTTTT. Protein sequence: CASSVDRPRTGELFF.

There are a few counts of this clonotype. V gene TRBV6-4 combines with J gene TRBJ2-3; D remains ambiguous. The V and J ends lost 3 bases and 4 bases respectively, with 14 bases between them. The CDR3 length is 15 residues. Germline CDR1 and CDR2: MRHNA and SNTAGT. The CDR3 is CASSENGSPSDTQYF. CDR3 nucleotide sequence: TGTGCCAGCAGTGAGAACGGGTCCCCCTCAGATACGCAGTATTTT.

V gene TRBV30 combines with J gene TRBJ1-2, with 7 bases lining up with TRBD1. J gave up 7 bases and V 0 bases, and 14 bases lay outside the gene matches. This CDR3 spans 16 amino acids. CDR1 is GTSNPN and CDR2 is SVGIG in the germline V gene (reference sequence). CDR3 nucleotides: TGTGCCTGGAGTGTACGAATAAGGGGGCGTAAACGTGGCTACACCTTC. Protein sequence: CAWSVRIRGRKRGYTF. The full variable domain, its missing parts supplied by reference TRBV30 and TRBJ1-2, is SQTIHQWPATLVQPVGSPLSLECTVEGTSNPNLYWYRQAAGRGLQLLFYSVGIGQISSEVPQNLSASRPQDRQFILSSKKLLLSDSGFYLCAWSVRIRGRKRGYTFGSGTRLTVV.

J is TRBJ1-2 and V is TRBV30; D is possibly TRBD1 (5 bases). The length of the CDR3 is 13 residues. Germline CDR1 and CDR2: GTSNPN and SVGIG (reference sequence). Trimming left V 3 bases short and J 1 base short, with 9 bases between. In DNA form, the CDR3 reads TGTGCCTGGAGAGGGGTGGGTAACTATGGCTACACCTTC. It codes for CAWRGVGNYGYTF.

This clonotype was counted ten times or more. The V gene is TRBV7-6, the J gene TRBJ2-3; 8 bases map to TRBD2. This CDR3 region has 16 residues. CDR1 and CDR2 from the germline V gene are SGHVS and FNYEAQ. V trimming: 3 bases; J trimming: 4 bases; junction bases outside the gene matches: 9. In DNA, the CDR3 is TGTGCCAGCAGCTTGGGCCAGTCGGGACTAGCAGATACGCAGTATTTT. It translates to CASSLGQSGLADTQYF.

This chain uses TRBV20-1 with TRBJ2-5; D perhaps matches TRBD2 (5 bases). The germline V gene has CDR1 DFQATT and CDR2 SNEGSKA (reference sequence). V lost 1 base, J lost 2 bases, and 11 bases lay in between. The CDR3 runs 14 residues. CDR3 nucleotide sequence: TGCAGTGCTAGAGTTTTGAGGACTCAAGAGACCCAGTACTTC. It translates to CSARVLRTQETQYF.

This clonotype was counted a few times. The J gene is TRBJ1-1, the V gene TRBV12-5; D not resolved. Per germline, CDR1 LGHNT and CDR2 FRNRAP. Trimming removed 5 bases from V and 0 bases from J, with 31 bases in between. The CDR3 loop spans 21 amino acids. In DNA, the CDR3 is TGTGCTAGTGGTCCTCCGCTAATTGCCGGACTTCGAGTGGGGATGAACACTGAAGCTTTCTTT. Its translation: CASGPPLIAGLRVGMNTEAFF.

In its sample, this clonotype was seen a few times. The chain links TRBV4-2 to TRBJ2-3, with TRBD2 matching 10 bases. CDR1 LGHNA and CDR2 YNFKEQ come from the germline V gene. The CDR3 length is 17 residues. V trimming: 2 bases; J trimming: 4 bases; junction bases outside the gene matches: 9. CDR3 region: CASSQPPSGSLADTQYF. CDR3 sequence (DNA): TGTGCCAGCAGCCAACCGCCTAGCGGGAGCTTGGCAGATACGCAGTATTTT.

V gene TRBV11-2 combines with J gene TRBJ1-1, with 8 bases aligning to TRBD1. The V gene's germline CDR1 is SGHAT and CDR2 FQNNGV. This CDR3 has 13 amino acids. J gave up 3 bases and V 6 bases, and 3 bases lay outside the gene matches. The DNA for the CDR3 is TGTGCCAGCAGTGCGACAGGGGACACTGAAGCTTTCTTT. Encoded protein: CASSATGDTEAFF.

This clonotype has a handful of counts. V and J are TRBV27 and TRBJ1-4; no reliable D call. Trimming left V 4 bases short and J 10 bases short, with 10 bases between. CDR1 is MNHEY, CDR2 SMNVEV, per germline (reference sequence). This CDR3 region has 12 residues. In DNA form, the CDR3 reads TGTGCCAGCAGTTGGGGTTACCGAAAACTGTTTTTT. Its protein is CASSWGYRKLFF.

This clonotype was picked up a small number of times. This rearrangement joins TRBV19 to TRBJ1-2; 7 bases agree with TRBD1. J gave up 8 bases and V 1 base, and 19 bases lay outside the gene matches. The CDR3 is 18 amino acids. Germline loops: CDR1 LNHDA, CDR2 SQIVND (reference sequence). The CDR3 DNA reads as TGTGCCAGTAGTATAGGGGGACAGAAGATCACCCAGCGGACCGGCTACACCTTC. Its translation: CASSIGGQKITQRTGYTF.